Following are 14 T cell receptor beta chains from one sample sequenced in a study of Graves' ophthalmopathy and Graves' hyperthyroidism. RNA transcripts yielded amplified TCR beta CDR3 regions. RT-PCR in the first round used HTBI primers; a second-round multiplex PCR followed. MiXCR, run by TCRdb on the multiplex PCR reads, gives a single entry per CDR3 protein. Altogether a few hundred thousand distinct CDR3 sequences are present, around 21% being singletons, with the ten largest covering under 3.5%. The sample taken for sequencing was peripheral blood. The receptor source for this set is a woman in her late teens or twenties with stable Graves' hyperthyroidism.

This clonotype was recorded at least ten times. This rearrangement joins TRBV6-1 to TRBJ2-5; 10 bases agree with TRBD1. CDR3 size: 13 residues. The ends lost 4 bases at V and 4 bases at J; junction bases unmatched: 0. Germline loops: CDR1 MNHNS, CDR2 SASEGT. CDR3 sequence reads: CASSGTGGETQYF. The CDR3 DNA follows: TGTGCCAGCAGTGGGACAGGGGGAGAGACCCAGTACTTC.

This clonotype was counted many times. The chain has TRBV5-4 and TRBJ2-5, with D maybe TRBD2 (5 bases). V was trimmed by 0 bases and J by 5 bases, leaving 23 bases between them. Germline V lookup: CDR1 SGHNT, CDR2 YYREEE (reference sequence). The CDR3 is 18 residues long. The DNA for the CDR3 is TGTGCCAGCAGCTTGGCGGCGGCTAGCTATCCGTCCGGGGAGACCCAGTACTTC. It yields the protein CASSLAAASYPSGETQYF.

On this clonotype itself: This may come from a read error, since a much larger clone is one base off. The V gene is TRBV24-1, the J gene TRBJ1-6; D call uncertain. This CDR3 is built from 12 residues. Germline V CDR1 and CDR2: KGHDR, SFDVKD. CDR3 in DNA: TGTGCCACCAGTGCCCTCAATTCACACCTCCACTTT. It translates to CATSALNSHLHF.

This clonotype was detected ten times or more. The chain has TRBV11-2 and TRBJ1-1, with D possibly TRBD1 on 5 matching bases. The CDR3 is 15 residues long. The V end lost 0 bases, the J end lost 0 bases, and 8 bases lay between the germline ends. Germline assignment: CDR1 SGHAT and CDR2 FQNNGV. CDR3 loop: CASSLEPGLNTEAFF. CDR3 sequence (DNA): TGTGCCAGCAGCTTAGAGCCAGGGCTGAACACTGAAGCTTTCTTT.

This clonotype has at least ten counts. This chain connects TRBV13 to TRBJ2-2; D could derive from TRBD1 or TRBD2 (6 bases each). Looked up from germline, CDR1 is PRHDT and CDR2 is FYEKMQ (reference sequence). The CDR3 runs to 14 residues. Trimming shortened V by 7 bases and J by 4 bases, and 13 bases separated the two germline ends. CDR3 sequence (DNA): TGTGCCAGCATTACGGGGGCCCTCACCGGGGAGCTGTTTTTT. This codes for CASITGALTGELFF.

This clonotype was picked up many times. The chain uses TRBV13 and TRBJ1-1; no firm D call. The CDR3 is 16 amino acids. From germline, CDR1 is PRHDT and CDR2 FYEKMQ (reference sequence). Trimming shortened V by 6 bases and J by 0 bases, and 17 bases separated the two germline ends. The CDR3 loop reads CASSPTIVVMNTEAFF. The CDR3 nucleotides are TGTGCCAGCAGTCCCACCATAGTGGTGATGAACACTGAAGCTTTCTTT.

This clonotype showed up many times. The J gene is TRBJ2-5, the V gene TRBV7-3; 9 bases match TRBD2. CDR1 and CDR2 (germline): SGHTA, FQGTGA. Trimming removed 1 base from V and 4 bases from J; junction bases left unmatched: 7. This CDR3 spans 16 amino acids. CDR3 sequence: CASSLRAGGPLETQYF. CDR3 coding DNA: TGTGCCAGCAGCTTAAGGGCGGGAGGGCCCCTAGAGACCCAGTACTTC.

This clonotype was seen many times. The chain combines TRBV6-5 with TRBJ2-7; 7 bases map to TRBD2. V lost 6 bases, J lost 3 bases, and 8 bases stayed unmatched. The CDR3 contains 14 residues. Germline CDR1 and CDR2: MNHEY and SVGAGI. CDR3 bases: TGTGCCAGCAGGACCCGGGACTATCACTACGAGCAGTACTTC. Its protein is CASRTRDYHYEQYF.

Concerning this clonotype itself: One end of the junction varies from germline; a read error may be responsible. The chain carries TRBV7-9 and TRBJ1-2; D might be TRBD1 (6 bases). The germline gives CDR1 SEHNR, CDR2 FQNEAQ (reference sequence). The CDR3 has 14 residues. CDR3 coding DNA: TGTGCCAGCAGCCCCCCGGGGGGACACTATGGCTACGCCTTC. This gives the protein CASSPPGGHYGYAF.

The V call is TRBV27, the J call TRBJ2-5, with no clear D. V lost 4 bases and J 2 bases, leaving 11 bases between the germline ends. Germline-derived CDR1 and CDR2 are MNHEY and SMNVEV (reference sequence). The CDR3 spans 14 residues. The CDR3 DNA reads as TGTGCCAGCAGTTACGACACCGCACAAGAGACCCAGTACTTC. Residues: CASSYDTAQETQYF.

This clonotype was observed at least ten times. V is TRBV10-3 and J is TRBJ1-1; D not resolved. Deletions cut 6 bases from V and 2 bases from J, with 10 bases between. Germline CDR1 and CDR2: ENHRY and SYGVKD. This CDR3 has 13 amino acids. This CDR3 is CAIRAAANTEAFF. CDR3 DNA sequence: TGTGCCATCAGGGCGGCAGCAAACACTGAAGCTTTCTTT.

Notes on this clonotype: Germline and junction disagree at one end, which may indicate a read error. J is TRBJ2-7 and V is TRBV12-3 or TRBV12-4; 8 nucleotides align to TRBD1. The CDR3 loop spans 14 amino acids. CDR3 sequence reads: CASSLGDRRTEQCF. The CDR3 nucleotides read TGTGCCAGCAGTTTAGGGGACAGGCGGACCGAGCAGTGCTTC.

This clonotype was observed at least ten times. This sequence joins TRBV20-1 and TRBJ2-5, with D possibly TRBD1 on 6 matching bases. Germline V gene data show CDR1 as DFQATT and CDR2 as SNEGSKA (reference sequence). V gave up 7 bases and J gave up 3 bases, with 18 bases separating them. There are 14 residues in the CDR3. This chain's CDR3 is CSDVQGGGEETQYF. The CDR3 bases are TGCAGTGACGTACAGGGCGGTGGGGAAGAGACCCAGTACTTC.

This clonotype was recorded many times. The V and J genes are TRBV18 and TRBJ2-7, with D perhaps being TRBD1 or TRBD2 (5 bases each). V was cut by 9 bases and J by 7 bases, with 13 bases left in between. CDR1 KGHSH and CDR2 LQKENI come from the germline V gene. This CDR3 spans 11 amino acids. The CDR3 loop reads CASQGREEQYF. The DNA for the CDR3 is TGTGCCAGTCAAGGCAGGGAGGAGCAGTACTTC.